A single sample gave rise to the 14 T cell receptor beta chains below, sequenced in a study of blood T cell repertoires in COVID-19. The repertoire was sequenced with immunoSEQ multiplex PCR; TCRdb's copy has only in-frame clones and lacks some. The table shows some 90,000 clones, with about 71% occurring only once. Sequenced material: peripheral blood. The source is a woman aged 55-70 years in a cohort sampled during active or convalescent COVID-19.

V gene TRBV5-5 combines with J gene TRBJ2-3; possibly TRBD1 for D (5 bases). Between the trimmed V and J ends, which lost 5 bases and 9 bases, there was a span of 22 bases. This CDR3 spans 15 amino acids. Germline V gene lookup returns CDR1 SGHKS and CDR2 YYEKEE (reference sequence). CDR3 protein: CASSLGLQGSTTQYF. The CDR3 coding sequence is TGTGCCAGCAGTCTTGGGCTTCAGGGATCGACCACGCAGTATTTT. Combining the CDR3 with reference TRBV5-5 and TRBJ2-3 gives the whole variable domain DAGVTQSPTHLIKTRGQQVTLRCSPISGHKSVSWYQQVLGQGPQFIFQYYEKEERGRGNFPDRFSARQFPNYSSELNVNALLLGDSALYLCASSLGLQGSTTQYFGPGTRLTVL.

In its sample, this clone was seen a few times. The V gene is TRBV30, the J gene TRBJ1-5, with D possibly being TRBD1 (6 bases). CDR3 length equals 13 residues. Trimming left V 3 bases short and J 6 bases short, with 12 bases between. Germline CDR1 and CDR2: GTSNPN and SVGIG (reference sequence). DNA for the CDR3: TGTGCCTGGAGCGGGCAGGGGAGTCAGCCCCAGCATTTT. It codes for CAWSGQGSQPQHF.

The chain has TRBV11-2 and TRBJ2-3; 9 bases are shared with TRBD1. The CDR3 covers 15 residues. Per germline, CDR1 SGHAT and CDR2 FQNNGV. The junction had 7 bases not matched to a gene; V was cut back by 5 bases and J by 4 bases. CDR3 DNA: TGTGCCAGCAGCCTCCAGGGACAGGGACCAGATACGCAGTATTTT. This gives the protein CASSLQGQGPDTQYF.

The rearrangement joins TRBV7-6 to TRBJ2-2; TRBD2 matches 7 bases. The germline gives CDR1 SGHVS, CDR2 FNYEAQ. CDR3 length equals 14 residues. Trimming cost V 5 bases and J 7 bases; bases outside gene matches: 7. The CDR3 reads CASSPLGGVGELFF. The CDR3 nucleotides read TGTGCCAGCAGCCCCCTGGGAGGGGTCGGGGAGCTGTTTTTT.

The rearrangement uses TRBV5-1 and TRBJ2-7; D perhaps matches TRBD1 (5 bases). Trimming pared 4 bases from V and 3 bases from J, leaving 17 bases between. Per germline, CDR1 SGHRS and CDR2 YFSETQ. CDR3 length: 15 residues. The CDR3 DNA sequence: TGCGCCAGCAGCGCCGAGACAGCTCGTGGCTACGAGCAGTACTTC. Its protein is CASSAETARGYEQYF.

The V call is TRBV7-2, the J call TRBJ2-2, with 7 bases lining up with TRBD1. The CDR3 consists of 16 residues. Germline V lookup: CDR1 SGHTA, CDR2 FQGNSA. The ends lost 6 bases at V and 1 base at J; junction bases unmatched: 8. The CDR3 nucleotides are TGTGCCAGCAGTCGACAGGGTGTGCGGAACACCGGGGAGCTGTTTTTT. It codes for CASSRQGVRNTGELFF.

CDR3 coding DNA: TGTGCCAGCAGCGTAGGGGGAGGGACCTATGGCTACACCTTC. Translating gives CASSVGGGTYGYTF. The V call is TRBV9, the J call TRBJ1-2, with D maybe TRBD1 (5 bases). Germline lookup yields CDR1 SGDLS and CDR2 YYNGEE. The V end was cut by 0 bases, the J end by 4 bases, with 10 bases between. This CDR3 has 14 amino acids.

Only a few counts were recorded for this clone. The CDR3 sequence: CASSQEGAATDFIYF. The CDR3 region has the DNA TGTGCCAGCAGCCAAGAGGGGGCGGCTACCGATTTTATCTACTTC. The chain recombines TRBV14 with TRBJ2-7, with D tentatively TRBD1 (6 bases). CDR3 length: 15 amino acids. CDR1 SGHDN and CDR2 FVKESK come from the germline V gene. V gave up 0 bases and J gave up 13 bases, with 22 bases separating them. Full variable domain (outside the CDR3, taken from reference TRBV14 and TRBJ2-7): EAGVTQFPSHSVIEKGQTVTLRCDPISGHDNLYWYRRVMGKEIKFLLHFVKESKQDESGMPNNRFLAERTGGTYSTLKVQPAELEDSGVYFCASSQEGAATDFIYFGPGTRLTVT.

This chain uses TRBV6-5 with TRBJ2-1, with D possibly TRBD2 on 7 matching bases. The V end lost 5 bases, the J end lost 4 bases, and 15 bases lay between the germline ends. Germline values: CDR1 MNHEY, CDR2 SVGAGI. This CDR3 contains 15 residues. CDR3 bases: TGTGCCAGCAGTAAACGGGGGGCCGGATACAATGAGCAGTTCTTC. It specifies CASSKRGAGYNEQFF.

This rearrangement joins TRBV11-3 to TRBJ2-3; 8 bases match TRBD2. The J segment lost 6 bases and the V segment lost 4 bases, leaving 6 bases of the junction unmatched. The CDR3 is made up of 14 amino acids. The germline V gene has CDR1 SGHNT and CDR2 YENEEA. CDR3 region: CASSSRAGEDTQYF. CDR3 nucleotide sequence: TGTGCCAGCAGCTCCCGAGCGGGGGAGGATACGCAGTATTTT.

The sample holds a few counts of this clone. This rearrangement joins TRBV4-1 to TRBJ1-1, with 8 bases lining up with TRBD1. Germline lookup yields CDR1 MGHRA and CDR2 YSYEKL. J gave up 1 base and V 2 bases, and 9 bases lay outside the gene matches. This CDR3 spans 17 amino acids. In nucleotides, the CDR3 is TGCGCCAGCAGCCAACGGACGGACAGGGACAGGAACACTGAAGCTTTCTTT. The encoded protein is CASSQRTDRDRNTEAFF.

The rearrangement links TRBV21-1 to TRBJ1-1. TRBV21-1 is classified as a pseudogene. The CDR3 sequence is 17 residues long. The CDR3 sequence: CASSPCLLWIVRTEAFF. CDR3 nucleotides: TGTGCCAGCAGCCCCTGTCTGCTTTGGATTGTGAGGACTGAAGCTTTCTTT.

This chain connects TRBV9 to TRBJ2-7; 11 bases are a match to TRBD1. Germline V CDR1 and CDR2: SGDLS, YYNGEE. CDR3 length equals 14 residues. The junction had 5 bases not matched to a gene; V was cut back by 5 bases and J by 4 bases. In DNA form, the CDR3 reads TGTGCCAGCAGGAGGGACAGGGGGAGGTACGAGCAGTACTTC. Translated: CASRRDRGRYEQYF.

The J gene is TRBJ2-1, the V gene TRBV9; TRBD2 might be the D (6 bases). CDR1 SGDLS and CDR2 YYNGEE come from the germline V gene. The V end lost 3 bases, the J end lost 8 bases, and 12 bases lay between the germline ends. CDR3 length: 13 amino acids. CDR3 loop: CASSGVAADEQFF. The CDR3 DNA reads as TGTGCCAGCAGCGGTGTAGCGGCGGATGAGCAGTTCTTC.